A selection of T cell receptor beta chains follows, all from one sample in a study of blood T cell repertoires in COVID-19. The repertoire was sequenced with immunoSEQ multiplex PCR; TCRdb's copy has only in-frame clones and lacks some. The table lists about 240,000 clones, 86% of them singletons. The sample consisted of PBMCs or T cells enriched from blood (not recorded which). All receptors derive from a woman between 40 and 55 years old with acute COVID-19. Each CDR3 is given with its conserved first and last residue.

V: TRBV15
J: TRBJ2-5
CDR3: CATSRGWPGGPGETQYF

V: TRBV7-2
J: TRBJ2-1
CDR3: CASTVSRKNNEQFF

V: TRBV6-2/TRBV6-3
J: TRBJ2-1
CDR3: CASSPRNEQFF

V: TRBV29-1
J: TRBJ1-2
CDR3: CSVEGDSYGYTF

V: TRBV27
J: TRBJ2-3
CDR3: CASSHDGWRDGTSGRPGTDTQYF

V: TRBV5-1
J: TRBJ2-7
CDR3: CASSDMSSGSHEQYF

V: TRBV11-3
J: TRBJ2-3
CDR3: CASSLDRGQTQYF

V: TRBV20-1
J: TRBJ2-3
CDR3: CSASNTDTQYF

V: TRBV7-9
J: TRBJ2-7
CDR3: CASSLTGNEQYF

V: TRBV6-1
J: TRBJ1-2
CDR3: CASGETGPYGYTF

V: TRBV5-1
J: TRBJ2-1
CDR3: CASSLVSAGGPTYNEQFF

V: TRBV9
J: TRBJ1-4
CDR3: CASSPEALREKLFF

V: TRBV19
J: TRBJ2-5
CDR3: CASSISPGLGEETQYF

V: TRBV5-1
J: TRBJ1-2
CDR3: CASSLGGPTDGYTF

V: TRBV27
J: TRBJ2-3
CDR3: CASSGKHTQYF

V: TRBV6-1
J: TRBJ2-5
CDR3: CASSEFWLAGGTQTQYF

V: TRBV5-1
J: TRBJ2-2
CDR3: CASSLYPSGTGELFF

V: TRBV18
J: TRBJ1-2
CDR3: CASSPGGRAEDGYTF

V: TRBV5-8
J: TRBJ2-7
CDR3: CASSPRGFPYEQYF

V: TRBV5-1
J: TRBJ2-3
CDR3: CASSSLLAGGSADTQYF

V: TRBV12-3/TRBV12-4
J: TRBJ2-7
CDR3: CASQKSGSYEQYF

V: TRBV7-9
J: TRBJ1-6
CDR3: CASSPGQAWPPLHF

V: TRBV2
J: TRBJ2-2
CDR3: CASSENRARGELFF

V: TRBV2
J: TRBJ2-5
CDR3: CASLGTGSETQYF

V: TRBV27
J: TRBJ1-2
CDR3: CASSQTGSYGYTF

V: TRBV7-8
J: TRBJ2-3
CDR3: CASSKGRQGSDTQYF

V: TRBV2
J: TRBJ2-5
CDR3: CASTPPGGRETQYF

V: TRBV30
J: TRBJ1-1
CDR3: CAWIPDRYGTEAFF

V: TRBV5-4
J: TRBJ2-5
CDR3: CASSLEGTREETQYF

V: TRBV27
J: TRBJ1-2
CDR3: CASSPRDRGGYGYTF

V: TRBV27
J: TRBJ2-1
CDR3: CASSSAGDSYNEQFF

V: TRBV7-8
J: TRBJ1-6
CDR3: CASSLLTGFSPSSYNSPLHF

V: TRBV5-1
J: TRBJ2-4
CDR3: CASSDGTAGTSRGIQYF

V: TRBV14
J: TRBJ2-1
CDR3: CASSSTGTGGGNEQFF

V: TRBV6-5
J: TRBJ1-2
CDR3: CASRLRVTGTHGYTF